The clone carrying this TCR beta chain was observed many times. The sample is drawn from a study of T cells in Graves' hyperthyroidism and ophthalmopathy. PBMCs were obtained from under 13 ml fresh peripheral blood. V was clipped by 0 bases and J by 2 bases; unmatched bases: 5. The germline V gene has CDR1 SGDLS and CDR2 YYNGEE. This CDR3 region has 15 residues. RNA transcripts served as the template for amplifying TCR beta CDR3 regions. TCR CDR3 regions were first amplified by RT-PCR with HTBI primers. TCRdb re-called the multiplex PCR reads through MiXCR, storing one row per CDR3 protein. The sample yields roughly 400,000 distinct CDR3 sequences, roughly 13% seen once.

The sequenced sample consisted of blood. The sequence derives from a man aged 50-59 years with Graves' ophthalmopathy. The rearrangement joins TRBV9 to TRBJ2-7; TRBD2 matches at 7 bases. The CDR3 loop reads CASSVGAGRTYEQYF. DNA for the CDR3: TGTGCCAGCAGCGTAGGAGCGGGGCGGACCTACGAGCAGTACTTC.